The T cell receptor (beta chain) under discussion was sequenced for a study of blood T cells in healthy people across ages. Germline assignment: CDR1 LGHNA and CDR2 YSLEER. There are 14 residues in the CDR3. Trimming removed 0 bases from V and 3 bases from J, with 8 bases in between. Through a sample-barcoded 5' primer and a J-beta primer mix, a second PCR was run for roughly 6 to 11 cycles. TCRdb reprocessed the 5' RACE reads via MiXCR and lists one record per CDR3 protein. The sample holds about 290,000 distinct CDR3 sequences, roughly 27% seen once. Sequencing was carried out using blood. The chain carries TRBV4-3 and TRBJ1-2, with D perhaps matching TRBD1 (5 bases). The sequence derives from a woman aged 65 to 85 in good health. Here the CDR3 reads CASSQDGGDYGYTF. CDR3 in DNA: TGCGCCAGCAGCCAAGATGGGGGAGACTATGGCTACACCTTC.